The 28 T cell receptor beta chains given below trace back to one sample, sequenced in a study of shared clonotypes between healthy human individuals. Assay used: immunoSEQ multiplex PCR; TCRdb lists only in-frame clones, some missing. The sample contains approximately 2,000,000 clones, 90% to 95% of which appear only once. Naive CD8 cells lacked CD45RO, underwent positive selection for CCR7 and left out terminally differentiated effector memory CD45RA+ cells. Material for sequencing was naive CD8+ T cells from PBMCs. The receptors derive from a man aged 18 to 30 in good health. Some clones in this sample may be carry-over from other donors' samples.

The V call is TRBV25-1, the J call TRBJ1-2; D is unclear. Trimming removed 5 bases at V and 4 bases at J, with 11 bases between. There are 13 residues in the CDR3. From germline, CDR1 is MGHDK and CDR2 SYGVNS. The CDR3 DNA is TGTGCCAGCAGTCTTACGTCATCCTATGGCTACACCTTC. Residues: CASSLTSSYGYTF.

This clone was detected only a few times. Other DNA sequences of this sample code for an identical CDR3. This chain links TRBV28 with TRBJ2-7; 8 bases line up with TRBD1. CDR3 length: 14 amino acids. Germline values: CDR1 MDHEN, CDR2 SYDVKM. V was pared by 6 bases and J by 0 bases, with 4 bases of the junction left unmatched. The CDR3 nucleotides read TGTGCCAGCAGACGGACAGGGAGCTCCTACGAGCAGTACTTC. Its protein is CASRRTGSSYEQYF.

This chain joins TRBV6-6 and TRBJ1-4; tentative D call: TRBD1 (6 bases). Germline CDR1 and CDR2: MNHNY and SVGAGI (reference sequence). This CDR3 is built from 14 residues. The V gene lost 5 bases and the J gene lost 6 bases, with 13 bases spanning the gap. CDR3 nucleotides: TGTGCCAGCAGTCAGTGGGGGGGCTATGAAAAACTGTTTTTT. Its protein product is CASSQWGGYEKLFF.

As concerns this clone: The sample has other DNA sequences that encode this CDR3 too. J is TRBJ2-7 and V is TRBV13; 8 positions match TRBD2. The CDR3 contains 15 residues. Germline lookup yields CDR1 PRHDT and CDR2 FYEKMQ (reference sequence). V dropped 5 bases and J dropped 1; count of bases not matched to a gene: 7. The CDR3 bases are TGTGCCAGCAGCCCAGGACTAGCAGGATCCTACGAGCAGTACTTC. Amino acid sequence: CASSPGLAGSYEQYF. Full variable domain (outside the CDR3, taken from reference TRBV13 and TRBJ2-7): AAGVIQSPRHLIKEKRETATLKCYPIPRHDTVYWYQQGPGQDPQFLISFYEKMQSDKGSIPDRFSAQQFSDYHSELNMSSLELGDSALYFCASSPGLAGSYEQYFGPGTRLTVT.

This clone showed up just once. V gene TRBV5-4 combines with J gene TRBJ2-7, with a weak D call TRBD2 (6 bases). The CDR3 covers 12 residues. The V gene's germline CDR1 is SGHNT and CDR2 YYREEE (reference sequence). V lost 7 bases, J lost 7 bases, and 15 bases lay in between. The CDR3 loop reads CASHGARGEQYF. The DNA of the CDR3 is TGTGCCAGCCACGGGGCCCGGGGGGAGCAGTACTTC.

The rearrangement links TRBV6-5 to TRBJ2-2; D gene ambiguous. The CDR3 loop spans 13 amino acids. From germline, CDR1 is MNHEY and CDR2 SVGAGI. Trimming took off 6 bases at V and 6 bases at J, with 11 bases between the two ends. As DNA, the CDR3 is TGTGCCAGCAGGCCCCTGGGCCCCGGGGAGCTGTTTTTT. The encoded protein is CASRPLGPGELFF.

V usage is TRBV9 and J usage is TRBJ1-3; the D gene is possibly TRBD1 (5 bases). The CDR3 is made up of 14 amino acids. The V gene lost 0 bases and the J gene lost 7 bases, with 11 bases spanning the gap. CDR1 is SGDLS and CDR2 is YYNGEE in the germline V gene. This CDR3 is CASSVGSEGNTIYF. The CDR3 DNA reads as TGTGCCAGCAGCGTAGGTAGCGAGGGGAACACCATATATTTT.

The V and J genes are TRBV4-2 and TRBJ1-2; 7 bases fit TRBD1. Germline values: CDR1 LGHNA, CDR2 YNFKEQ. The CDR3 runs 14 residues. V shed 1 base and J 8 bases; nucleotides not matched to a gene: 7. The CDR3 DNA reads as TGTGCCAGCAGCCAAGGACAGGGAGATTTGGGCTACACCTTC. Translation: CASSQGQGDLGYTF.

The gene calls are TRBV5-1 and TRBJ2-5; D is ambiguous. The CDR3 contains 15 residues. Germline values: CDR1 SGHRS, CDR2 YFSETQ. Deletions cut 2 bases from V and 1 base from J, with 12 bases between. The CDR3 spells CASSFFGGPQETQYF. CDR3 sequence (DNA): TGCGCCAGCAGCTTTTTTGGTGGGCCCCAAGAGACCCAGTACTTC. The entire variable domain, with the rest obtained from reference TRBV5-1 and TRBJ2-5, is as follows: KAGVTQTPRYLIKTRGQQVTLSCSPISGHRSVSWYQQTPGQGLQFLFEYFSETQRNKGNFPGRFSGRQFSNSRSEMNVSTLELGDSALYLCASSFFGGPQETQYFGPGTRLLVL.

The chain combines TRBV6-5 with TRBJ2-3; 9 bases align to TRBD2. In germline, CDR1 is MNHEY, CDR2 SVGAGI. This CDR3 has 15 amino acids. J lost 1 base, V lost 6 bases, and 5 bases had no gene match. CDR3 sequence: CASSQTSGGTDTQYF. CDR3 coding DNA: TGTGCCAGCAGCCAGACTAGCGGAGGCACAGATACGCAGTATTTT.

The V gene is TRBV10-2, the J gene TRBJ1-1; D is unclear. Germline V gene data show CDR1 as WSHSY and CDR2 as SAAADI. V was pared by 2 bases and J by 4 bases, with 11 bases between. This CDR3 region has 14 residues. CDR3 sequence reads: CASSERGVGTEAFF. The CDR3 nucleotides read TGCGCCAGCAGTGAGCGGGGTGTGGGCACTGAAGCTTTCTTT.

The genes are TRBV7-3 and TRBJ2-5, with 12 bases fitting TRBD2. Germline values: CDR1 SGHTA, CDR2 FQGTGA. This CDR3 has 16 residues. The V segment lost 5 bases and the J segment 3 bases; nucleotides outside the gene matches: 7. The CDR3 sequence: CASSELAGGLEETQYF. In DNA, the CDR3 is TGTGCCAGCAGCGAACTAGCGGGAGGCTTAGAAGAGACCCAGTACTTC.

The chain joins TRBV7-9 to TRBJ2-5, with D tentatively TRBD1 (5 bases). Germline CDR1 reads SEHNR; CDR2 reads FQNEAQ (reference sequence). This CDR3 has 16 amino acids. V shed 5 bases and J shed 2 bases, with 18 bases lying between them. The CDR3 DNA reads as TGTGCCAGCAGCCCACTCAGGGCACAGCTTCAAGAGACCCAGTACTTC. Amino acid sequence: CASSPLRAQLQETQYF.

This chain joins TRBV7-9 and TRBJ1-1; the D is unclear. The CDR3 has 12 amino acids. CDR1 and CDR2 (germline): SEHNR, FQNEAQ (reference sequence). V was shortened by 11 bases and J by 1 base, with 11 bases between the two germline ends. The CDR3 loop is CACRAENTEAFF. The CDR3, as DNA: TGTGCCTGCCGGGCAGAGAACACTGAAGCTTTCTTT.

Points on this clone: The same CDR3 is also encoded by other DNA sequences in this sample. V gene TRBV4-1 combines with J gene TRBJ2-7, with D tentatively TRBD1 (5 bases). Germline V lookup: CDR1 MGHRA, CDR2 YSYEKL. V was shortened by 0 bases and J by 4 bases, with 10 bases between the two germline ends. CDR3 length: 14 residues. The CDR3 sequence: CASSQEGQGYEQYF. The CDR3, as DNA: TGCGCCAGCAGCCAAGAAGGGCAGGGATACGAGCAGTACTTC.

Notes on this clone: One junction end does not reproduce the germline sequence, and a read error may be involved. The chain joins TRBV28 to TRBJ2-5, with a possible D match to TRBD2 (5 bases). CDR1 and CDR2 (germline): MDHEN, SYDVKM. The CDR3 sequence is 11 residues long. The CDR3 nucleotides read TGTGCCAGCAGTACTTACTGGGTGGAGGACTTC. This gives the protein CASSTYWVEDF.

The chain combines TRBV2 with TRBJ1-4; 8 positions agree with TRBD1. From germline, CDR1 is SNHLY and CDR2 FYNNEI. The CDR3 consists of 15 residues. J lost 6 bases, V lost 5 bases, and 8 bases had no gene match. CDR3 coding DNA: TGTGCCAGCAGTAGAGGACAGGGCGGAGATGAAAAACTGTTTTTT. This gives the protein CASSRGQGGDEKLFF. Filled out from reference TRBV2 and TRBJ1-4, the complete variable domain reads EPEVTQTPSHQVTQMGQEVILRCVPISNHLYFYWYRQILGQKVEFLVSFYNNEISEKSEIFDDQFSVERPDGSNFTLKIRSTKLEDSAMYFCASSRGQGGDEKLFFGSGTQLSVL.

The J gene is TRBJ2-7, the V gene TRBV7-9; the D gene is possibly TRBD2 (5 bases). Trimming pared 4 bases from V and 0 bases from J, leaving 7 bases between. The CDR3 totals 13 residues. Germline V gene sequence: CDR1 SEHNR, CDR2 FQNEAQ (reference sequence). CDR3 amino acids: CASSSGISYEQYF. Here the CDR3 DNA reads TGTGCCAGCAGCTCCGGGATCTCCTACGAGCAGTACTTC.

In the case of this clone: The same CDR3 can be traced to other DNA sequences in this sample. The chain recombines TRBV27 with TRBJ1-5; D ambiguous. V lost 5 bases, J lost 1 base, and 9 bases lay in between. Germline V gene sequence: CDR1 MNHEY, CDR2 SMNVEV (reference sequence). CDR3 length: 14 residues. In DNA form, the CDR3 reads TGTGCCAGCAGTCCACAAGGGAGCAATCAGCCCCAGCATTTT. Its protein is CASSPQGSNQPQHF.

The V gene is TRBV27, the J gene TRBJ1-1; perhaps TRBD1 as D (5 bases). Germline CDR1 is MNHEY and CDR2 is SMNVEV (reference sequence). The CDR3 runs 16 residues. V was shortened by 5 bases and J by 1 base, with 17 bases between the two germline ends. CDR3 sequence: CASSALLGGTNTEAFF. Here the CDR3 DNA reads TGTGCCAGCAGTGCCCTTTTGGGGGGAACGAACACTGAAGCTTTCTTT.

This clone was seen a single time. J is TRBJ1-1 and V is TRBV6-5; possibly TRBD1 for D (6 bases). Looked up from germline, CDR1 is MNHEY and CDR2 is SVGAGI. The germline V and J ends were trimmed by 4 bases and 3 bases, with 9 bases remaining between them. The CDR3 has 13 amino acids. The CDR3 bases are TGTGCCAGCAGTTCTGGACAGTACACTGAAGCTTTCTTT. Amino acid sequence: CASSSGQYTEAFF.

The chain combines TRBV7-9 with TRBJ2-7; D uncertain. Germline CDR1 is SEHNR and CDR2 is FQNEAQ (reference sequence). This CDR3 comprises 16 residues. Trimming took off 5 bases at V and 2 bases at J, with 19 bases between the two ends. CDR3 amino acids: CASSPLTPLPTYEQYF. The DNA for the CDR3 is TGTGCCAGCAGCCCTCTTACCCCTCTACCTACCTACGAGCAGTACTTC. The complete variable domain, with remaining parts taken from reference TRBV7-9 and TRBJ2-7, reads DTGVSQNPRHKITKRGQNVTFRCDPISEHNRLYWYRQTLGQGPEFLTYFQNEAQLEKSRLLSDRFSAERPKGSFSTLEIQRTEQGDSAMYLCASSPLTPLPTYEQYFGPGTRLTVT.

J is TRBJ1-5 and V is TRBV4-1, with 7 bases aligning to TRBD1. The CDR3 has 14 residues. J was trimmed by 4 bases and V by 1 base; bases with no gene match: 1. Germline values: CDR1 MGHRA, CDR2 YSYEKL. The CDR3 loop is CASSQGDSNQPQHF. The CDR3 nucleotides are TGCGCCAGCAGCCAAGGGGACAGTAATCAGCCCCAGCATTTT.

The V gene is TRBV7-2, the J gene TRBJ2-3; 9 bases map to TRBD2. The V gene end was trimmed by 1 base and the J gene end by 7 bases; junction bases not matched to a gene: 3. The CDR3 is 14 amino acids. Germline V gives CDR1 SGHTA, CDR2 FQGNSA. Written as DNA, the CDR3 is TGTGCCAGCAGCTTAGTCGGGACTAGCTATACGCAGTATTTT. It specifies CASSLVGTSYTQYF. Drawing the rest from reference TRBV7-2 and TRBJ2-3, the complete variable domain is GAGVSQSPSNKVTEKGKDVELRCDPISGHTALYWYRQSLGQGLEFLIYFQGNSAPDKSGLPSDRFSAERTGGSVSTLTIQRTQQEDSAVYLCASSLVGTSYTQYFGPGTRLTVL.

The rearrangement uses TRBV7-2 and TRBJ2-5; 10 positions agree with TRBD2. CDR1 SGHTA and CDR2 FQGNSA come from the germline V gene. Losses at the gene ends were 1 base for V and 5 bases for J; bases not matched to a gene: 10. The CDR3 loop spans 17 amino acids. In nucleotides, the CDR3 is TGTGCCAGCAGCTTAGGGCTAGCGGGAGTTTTAGGGGAGACCCAGTACTTC. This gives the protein CASSLGLAGVLGETQYF. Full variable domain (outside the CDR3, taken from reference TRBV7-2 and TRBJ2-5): GAGVSQSPSNKVTEKGKDVELRCDPISGHTALYWYRQSLGQGLEFLIYFQGNSAPDKSGLPSDRFSAERTGGSVSTLTIQRTQQEDSAVYLCASSLGLAGVLGETQYFGPGTRLLVL.

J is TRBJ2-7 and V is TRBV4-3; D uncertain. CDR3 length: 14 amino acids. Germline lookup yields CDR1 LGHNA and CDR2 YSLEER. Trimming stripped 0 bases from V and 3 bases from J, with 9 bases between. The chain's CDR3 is CASSQDMPYYEQYF. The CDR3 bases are TGCGCCAGCAGCCAAGATATGCCATACTACGAGCAGTACTTC.

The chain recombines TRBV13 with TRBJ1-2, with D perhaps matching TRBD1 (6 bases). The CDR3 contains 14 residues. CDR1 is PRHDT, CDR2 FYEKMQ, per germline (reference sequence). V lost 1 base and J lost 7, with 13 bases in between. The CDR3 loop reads CASSLVEGVPGYTF. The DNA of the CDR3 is TGTGCCAGCAGCTTAGTCGAGGGGGTCCCTGGCTACACCTTC.

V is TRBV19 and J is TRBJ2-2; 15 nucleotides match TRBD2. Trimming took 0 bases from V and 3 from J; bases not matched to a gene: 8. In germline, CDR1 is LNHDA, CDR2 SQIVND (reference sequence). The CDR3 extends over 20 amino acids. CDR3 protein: CASSIDLTGLAGGYTGELFF. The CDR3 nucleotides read TGTGCCAGTAGTATAGATCTTACGGGACTAGCGGGAGGCTACACCGGGGAGCTGTTTTTT.